What follows is one T cell receptor beta chain and its context. Antigen unknown. Deletions cut 0 bases from V and 3 bases from J, with 15 bases between. This CDR3 is 16 amino acids long. Germline V lookup: CDR1 LGHNA, CDR2 YSLEER. This specimen belongs to a study of cytomegalovirus exposure and HLA in healthy donors. Study summary: A preliminary data release comprised around 90 million unique TCRs obtained from HLA-typed donors. The study's findings and limits: The authors judged a highly shared variant cluster likely a sequencing artifact. The classifier, whose performance was assessed in both the original and validation cohorts, reportedly diagnosed cytomegalovirus status with high specificity and sensitivity. The listing of roughly 160 TCR beta chains classed them as cytomegalovirus-associated.

Use of 60 Vbeta and 13 Jbeta primers characterized the PCR. The repertoire was sequenced with immunoSEQ multiplex PCR; TCRdb's copy has only in-frame clones and lacks some. In the table there are 120,000 to 150,000 clones, 75% to 80% of which are singletons. Sample: PBMCs. The receptor was derived from a woman in her twenties or thirties in good health and CMV-seronegative. The rearrangement links TRBV4-3 to TRBJ2-7, with D possibly TRBD1 on 7 matching bases. The CDR3 protein is CASSQESPGGSYEQYF. CDR3 nucleotides: TGCGCCAGCAGCCAAGAATCCCCAGGGGGGAGCTACGAGCAGTACTTC.